A single TCR beta chain is shown here with its context. Its specificity is unknown. The CDR3 sequence is 13 residues long. Germline-derived CDR1 and CDR2 are SGHRS and YFSETQ. The V gene lost 4 bases and the J gene lost 5 bases, with 12 bases spanning the gap. These data originate in a study of cytomegalovirus exposure and HLA in healthy donors. In the PCR, 60 Vbeta and 13 Jbeta primers were used. Sequencing was performed with immunoSEQ multiplex PCR; in TCRdb, only in-frame clones are kept and a portion is missing. The sample lists 150,000 to 200,000 clones, roughly 83% occurring once. Study-wide points: Follow-up analysis seemed to connect common viral pathogens with several of the most significant clusters identified.

The chain has TRBV5-1 and TRBJ1-1, with a possible D match to TRBD1 (5 bases). Sequencing was performed on PBMCs. This receptor was identified in a man under 40 in good health and CMV-seronegative. DNA of the CDR3: TGCGCCAGCAGCATAAGTGGGGGGACTGAAGCTTTCTTT. This sequence encodes CASSISGGTEAFF.